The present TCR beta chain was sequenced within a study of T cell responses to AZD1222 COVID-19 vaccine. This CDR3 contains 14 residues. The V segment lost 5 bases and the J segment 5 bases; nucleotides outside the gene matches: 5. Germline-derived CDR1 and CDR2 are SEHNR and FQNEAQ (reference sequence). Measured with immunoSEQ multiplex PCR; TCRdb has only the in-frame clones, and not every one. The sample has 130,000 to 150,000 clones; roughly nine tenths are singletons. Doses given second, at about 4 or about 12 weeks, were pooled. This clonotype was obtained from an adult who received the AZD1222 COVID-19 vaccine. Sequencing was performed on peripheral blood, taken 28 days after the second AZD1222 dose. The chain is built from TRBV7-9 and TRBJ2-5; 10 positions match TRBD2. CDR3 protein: CASSSGGAGETQYF. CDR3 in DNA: TGTGCCAGCAGCAGCGGGGGGGCCGGGGAGACCCAGTACTTC. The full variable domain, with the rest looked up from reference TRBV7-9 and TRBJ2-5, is DTGVSQNPRHKITKRGQNVTFRCDPISEHNRLYWYRQTLGQGPEFLTYFQNEAQLEKSRLLSDRFSAERPKGSFSTLEIQRTEQGDSAMYLCASSSGGAGETQYFGPGTRLLVL.